This entry features one TCR beta chain sequence. Clones were read by immunoSEQ multiplex PCR, and TCRdb kept only the in-frame ones, dropping some. The sample comprises roughly 5,700 clones, approximately 83% of which are singletons, and over 9% rests with the top ten. Relapse after autologous stem cell transplantation occurred in every patient, and brentuximab vedotin exposure varied. Negative selection with magnets was how CD8+ T cells were isolated from the thawed PBMCs. The entry originates in a study of PD-1 blockade in classical Hodgkin lymphoma. The CDR3 totals 16 residues. With V trimmed by 3 bases and J by 4 bases, 7 bases remained unmatched. Germline CDR1 reads ENHRY; CDR2 reads SYGVKD.

This chain links TRBV10-3 with TRBJ2-1; TRBD1 agrees at 9 bases. The receptor was derived from a human donor with classical Hodgkin lymphoma. The starting material was CD8+ T cells from blood, obtained at baseline. The CDR3 region is CAISDPPGQGYNEQFF. CDR3 bases: TGTGCCATCAGTGATCCCCCGGGACAGGGTTACAATGAGCAGTTCTTC.